This T cell receptor (beta chain) was obtained from a study of blood T cell repertoires in COVID-19. Study as a whole: Collection of acute and convalescent COVID-19 samples took place in the United States, Italy and Spain. In each case, the material was cDNA or gDNA derived from T cells, B-cell-depleted T cells, or PBMCs.

This CDR3 region has 13 residues. The germline CDR1 and CDR2 sequences are LGHDT and YNNKEL (reference sequence). The J segment lost 3 bases and the V segment lost 5 bases, leaving 2 bases of the junction unmatched. As handled by the study authors: Amplification of reference gene primers provided the estimated nucleated cell counts. Repertoires were generated with immunoSEQ multiplex PCR, while TCRdb's copy carries only in-frame clones and drops some. For V, J and clone size, that table is used; D and trimming come from the DNA. The sample has approximately 670,000 clones, around 89% seen once. The material sequenced was peripheral blood. The V call is TRBV3-1 (or the pseudogene TRBV3-2), the J call TRBJ1-1, with 8 bases fitting TRBD1. The source of this sequence is a woman between 18 and 30 years old with acute or convalescent COVID-19. The CDR3 protein is CASSDRGHTEAFF. CDR3 coding DNA: TGTGCCAGCAGCGACAGGGGTCACACTGAAGCTTTCTTT.